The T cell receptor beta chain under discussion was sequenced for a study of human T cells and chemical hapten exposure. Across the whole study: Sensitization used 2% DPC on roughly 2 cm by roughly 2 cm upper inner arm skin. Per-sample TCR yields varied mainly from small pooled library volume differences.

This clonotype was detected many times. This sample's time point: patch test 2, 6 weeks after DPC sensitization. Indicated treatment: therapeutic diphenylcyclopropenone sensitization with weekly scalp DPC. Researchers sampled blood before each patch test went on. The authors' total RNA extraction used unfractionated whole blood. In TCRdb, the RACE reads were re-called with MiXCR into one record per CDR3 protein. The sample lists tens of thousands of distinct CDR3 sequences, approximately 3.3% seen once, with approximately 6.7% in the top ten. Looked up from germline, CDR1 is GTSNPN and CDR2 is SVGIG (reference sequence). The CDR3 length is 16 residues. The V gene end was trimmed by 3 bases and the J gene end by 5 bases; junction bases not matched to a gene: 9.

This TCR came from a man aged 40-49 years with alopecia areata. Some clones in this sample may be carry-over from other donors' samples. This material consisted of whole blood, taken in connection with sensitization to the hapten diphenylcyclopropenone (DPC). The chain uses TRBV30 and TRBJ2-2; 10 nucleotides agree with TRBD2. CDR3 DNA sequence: TGTGCCTGGAGCGACGGAGCTAGCGGGAGTACCGGGGAGCTGTTTTTT. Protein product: CAWSDGASGSTGELFF.